The sequence of this TCR beta chain was determined in a study of graft-versus-host responses after intestinal transplantation. Trimming cost V 4 bases and J 4 bases, with 15 bases left between them. Germline loops: CDR1 SGDLS, CDR2 YYNGEE. CDR3 size: 14 residues. Using immunoSEQ multiplex PCR, the repertoire was profiled, and TCRdb retains in-frame clones only, with some absent. Of about 37,000 clones detected, approximately 86% appear once; the ten largest clones hold approximately 19%. Intraepithelial plus lamina propria lymphocytes were released by processing graft tissue. Here the sequenced sample was ileum tissue, taken about 200 days after intestinal transplant. The V call is TRBV9, the J call TRBJ2-7; D might be TRBD1 or TRBD2, each matching 5 bases. This sequence was found in a human patient who received an intestinal transplant, so some T cells may come from the graft donor. This chain's CDR3 is CASSPHFEGYEQYF. The CDR3 coding sequence is TGTGCCAGCAGCCCCCACTTTGAGGGGTACGAGCAGTACTTC.